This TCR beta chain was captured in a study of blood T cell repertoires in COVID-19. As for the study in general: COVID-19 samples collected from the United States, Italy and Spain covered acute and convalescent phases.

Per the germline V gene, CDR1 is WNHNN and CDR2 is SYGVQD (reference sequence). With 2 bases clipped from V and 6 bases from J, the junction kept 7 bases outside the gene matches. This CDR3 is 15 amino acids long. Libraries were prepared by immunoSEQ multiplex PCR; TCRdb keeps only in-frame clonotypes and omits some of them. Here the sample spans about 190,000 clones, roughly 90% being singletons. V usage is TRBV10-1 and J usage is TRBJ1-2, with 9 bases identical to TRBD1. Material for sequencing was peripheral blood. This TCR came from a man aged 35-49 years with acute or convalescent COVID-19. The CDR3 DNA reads TGCGCCAGCAGTGAGCCCGGGACAGGGCATGATGGCTACACCTTC. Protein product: CASSEPGTGHDGYTF.